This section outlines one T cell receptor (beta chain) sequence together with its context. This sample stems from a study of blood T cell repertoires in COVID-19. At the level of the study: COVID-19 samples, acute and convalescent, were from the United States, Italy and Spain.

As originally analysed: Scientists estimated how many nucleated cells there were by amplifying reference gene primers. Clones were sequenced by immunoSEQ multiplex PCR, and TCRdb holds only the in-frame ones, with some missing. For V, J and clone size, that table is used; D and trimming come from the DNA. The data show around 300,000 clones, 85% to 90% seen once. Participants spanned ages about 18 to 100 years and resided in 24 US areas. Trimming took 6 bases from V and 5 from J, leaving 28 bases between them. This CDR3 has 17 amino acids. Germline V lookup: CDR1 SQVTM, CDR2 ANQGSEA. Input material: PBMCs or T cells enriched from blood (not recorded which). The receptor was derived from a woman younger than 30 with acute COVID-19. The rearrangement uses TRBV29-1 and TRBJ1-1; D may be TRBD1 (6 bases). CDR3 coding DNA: TGCAGCGTCGTACTATTCGGGGGGGGCGCATCTAAGACTGAAGCTTTCTTT. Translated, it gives CSVVLFGGGASKTEAFF.